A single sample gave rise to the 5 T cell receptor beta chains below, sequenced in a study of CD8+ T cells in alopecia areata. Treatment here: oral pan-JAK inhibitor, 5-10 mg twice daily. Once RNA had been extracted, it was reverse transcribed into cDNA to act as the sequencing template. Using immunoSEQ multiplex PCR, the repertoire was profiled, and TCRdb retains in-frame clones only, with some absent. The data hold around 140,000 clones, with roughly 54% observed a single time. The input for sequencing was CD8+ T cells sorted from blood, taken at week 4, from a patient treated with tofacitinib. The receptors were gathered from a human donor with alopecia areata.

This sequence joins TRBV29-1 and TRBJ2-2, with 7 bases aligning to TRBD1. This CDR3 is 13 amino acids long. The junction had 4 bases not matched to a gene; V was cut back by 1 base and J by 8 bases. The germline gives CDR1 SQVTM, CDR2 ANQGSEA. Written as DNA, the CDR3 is TGCAGCGTTGAAGGAACAGGGGCAGGGGAGCTGTTTTTT. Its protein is CSVEGTGAGELFF.

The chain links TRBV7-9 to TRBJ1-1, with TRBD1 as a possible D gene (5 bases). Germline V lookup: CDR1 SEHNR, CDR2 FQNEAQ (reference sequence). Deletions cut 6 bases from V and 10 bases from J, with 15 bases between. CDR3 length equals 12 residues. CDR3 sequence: CASRRGTGLAFF. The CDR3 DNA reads TGTGCCAGCAGGCGGGGCACAGGTCTAGCTTTCTTT.

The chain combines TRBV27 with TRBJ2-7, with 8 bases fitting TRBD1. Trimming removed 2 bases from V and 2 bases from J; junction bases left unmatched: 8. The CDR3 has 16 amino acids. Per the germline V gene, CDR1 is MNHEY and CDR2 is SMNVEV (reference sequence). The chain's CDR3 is CASSLTLGQGPYEQYF. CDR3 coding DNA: TGTGCCAGCAGTTTAACCCTTGGACAGGGTCCCTACGAGCAGTACTTC.

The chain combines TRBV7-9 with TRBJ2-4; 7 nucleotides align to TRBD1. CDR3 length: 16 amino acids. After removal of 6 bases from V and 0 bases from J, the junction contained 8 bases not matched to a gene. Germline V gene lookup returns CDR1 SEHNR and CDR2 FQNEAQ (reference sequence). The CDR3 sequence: CASSPGQSQAKNIQYF. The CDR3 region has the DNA TGTGCCAGCAGTCCGGGACAGAGTCAAGCCAAAAACATTCAGTACTTC.

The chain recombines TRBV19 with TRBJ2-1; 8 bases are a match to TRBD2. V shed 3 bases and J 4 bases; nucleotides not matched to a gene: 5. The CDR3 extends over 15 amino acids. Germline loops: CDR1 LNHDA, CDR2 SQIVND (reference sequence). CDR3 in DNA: TGTGCCAGTAGTATTGCGGGGGGCCCGTACAATGAGCAGTTCTTC. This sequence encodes CASSIAGGPYNEQFF.